The TCR beta chain described here comes from a study of cytomegalovirus exposure and HLA in healthy donors. Primers included in the PCR were 60 Vbeta and 13 Jbeta primers. Here immunoSEQ multiplex PCR was the method, and the copy in TCRdb shows in-frame clones only, minus some. This table has tens of thousands of clones, under 85% appearing once. Worth noting for this clone: Other nucleotide sequences from this sample produce the same CDR3.

Germline trimming cut 3 bases from V and 3 bases from J; bases unmatched to any gene: 11. In germline, CDR1 is SGHRS, CDR2 YFSETQ. The CDR3 is made up of 16 amino acids. Source material: PBMCs. The V gene is TRBV5-1, the J gene TRBJ2-7; TRBD1 aligns across 8 bases. The clonotype was recovered from a middle-aged man in good health and CMV-seronegative. The CDR3, as DNA: TGCGCCAGCAGCTATCTTCAGGAGACAGGGGACTACGAGCAGTACTTC. Protein sequence: CASSYLQETGDYEQYF.